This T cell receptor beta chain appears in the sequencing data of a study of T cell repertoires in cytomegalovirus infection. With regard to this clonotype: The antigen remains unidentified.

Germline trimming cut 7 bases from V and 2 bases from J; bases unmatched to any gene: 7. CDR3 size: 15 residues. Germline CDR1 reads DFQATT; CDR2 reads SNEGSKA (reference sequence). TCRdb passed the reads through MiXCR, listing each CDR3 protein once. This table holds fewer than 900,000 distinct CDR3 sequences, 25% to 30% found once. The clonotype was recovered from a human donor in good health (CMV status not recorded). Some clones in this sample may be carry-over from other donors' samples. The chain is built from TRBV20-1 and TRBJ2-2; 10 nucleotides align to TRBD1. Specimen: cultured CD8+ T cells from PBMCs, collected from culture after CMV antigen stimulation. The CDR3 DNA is TGCAGTGTTAGGGGACAGGGGCTTAACACCGGGGAGCTGTTTTTT. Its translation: CSVRGQGLNTGELFF.